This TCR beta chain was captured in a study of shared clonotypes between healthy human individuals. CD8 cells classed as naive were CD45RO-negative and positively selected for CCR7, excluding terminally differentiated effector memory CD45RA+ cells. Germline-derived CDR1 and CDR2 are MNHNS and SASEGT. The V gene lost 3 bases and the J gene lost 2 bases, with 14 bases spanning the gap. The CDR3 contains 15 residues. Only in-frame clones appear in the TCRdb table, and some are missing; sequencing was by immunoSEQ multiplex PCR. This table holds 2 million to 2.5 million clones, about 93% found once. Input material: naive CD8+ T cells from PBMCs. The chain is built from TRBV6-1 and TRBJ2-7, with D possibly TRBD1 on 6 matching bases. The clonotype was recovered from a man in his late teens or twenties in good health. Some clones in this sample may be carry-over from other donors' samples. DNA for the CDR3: TGTGCCAGCAGTGAGCAGGGGACAACCGCCTACGAGCAGTACTTC. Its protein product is CASSEQGTTAYEQYF.